This TCR beta chain was sequenced for a study of blood T cell repertoires in COVID-19. Study overall: Samples taken during acute and convalescent COVID-19 were collected in the United States, Italy and Spain.

This CDR3 has 19 amino acids. Trimming shortened V by 1 base and J by 0 bases, and 22 bases separated the two germline ends. Germline lookup yields CDR1 LGHDT and CDR2 YNNKEL (reference sequence). Original data processing: It was from reference gene primer amplification that nucleated cell counts were estimated. TCRdb's table, derived via immunoSEQ multiplex PCR, lists solely in-frame clones and lacks some. The V and J calls and clone size are taken from that table; D and trimming were inferred from the DNA. The data contain 75,000 to 100,000 clones, 60% to 85% of them singletons. This clone was counted between two and nine times.

The V gene is TRBV3-1 (or the pseudogene TRBV3-2), the J gene TRBJ2-7, with D maybe TRBD1 (6 bases). Material for sequencing was peripheral blood. The clonotype originates from an elderly woman with acute or convalescent COVID-19. In DNA form, the CDR3 reads TGTGCCAGCAGCCAAGTCGCCCAGTTGTGGGGGACACCCTCCTACGAGCAGTACTTC. It translates to CASSQVAQLWGTPSYEQYF.